This T cell receptor (beta chain) was identified in a study of beta chain features in type 1 diabetes. Findings and caveats of the study: TCRB CDR3s from Type 1 diabetes patients were moderately but significantly shorter in all four CD4+ subsets. Junctions at VDJ sites from type 1 diabetes patients had fewer insertions and more deletions. Researchers cautioned that cDNA sequencing could over-represent cells with high TCR expression.

This clone was counted a few times. Its antigen is still unknown. The V gene lost 5 bases and the J gene lost 3 bases, with 23 bases spanning the gap. The CDR3 has 17 residues. Germline lookup yields CDR1 SGHAT and CDR2 FQNNGV. Donors contributed one heparinised blood draw apiece, averaging about 116 mL. CD4+ naive, central memory, regulatory and stem cell-like memory subsets were isolated by sorting on CD45RO/CCR7/CD25/CD127/CD95/CD27. What was sequenced were expressed TCRB transcripts, since all of the isolated RNA had been reverse transcribed. Only in-frame clones appear in the TCRdb table, and some are missing; sequencing was by immunoSEQ multiplex PCR. The table lists about 99,000 clones, 25% to 30% of them singletons.

Sequenced sample: central memory CD4+ T cells from blood. The rearrangement uses TRBV11-2 and TRBJ2-7; maybe TRBD2 (6 bases). This TCR came from a woman between 18 and 30 years old with type 1 diabetes. CDR3 amino acids: CASSPLFPGLTVYEQYV. The DNA of the CDR3 is TGTGCCAGCAGCCCCCTCTTTCCGGGACTTACAGTCTACGAGCAGTACGTC.